This T cell receptor (beta chain) was documented in a study of T cells in Graves' hyperthyroidism and ophthalmopathy. Study results and caveats: Most thyroid clonotypes with frequency above 0.001 were detected in blood.

This clonotype came up many times. Its antigen remains unknown. CDR3 length equals 12 residues. Germline V gene sequence: CDR1 MNHNS, CDR2 SASEGT. V was clipped by 4 bases and J by 6 bases, with 8 bases between them. RNA transcripts served as the template for amplifying TCR beta CDR3 regions. HTBI primers were the set used in a first-round RT-PCR of the TCR CDR3. Each CDR3 protein gets one entry after TCRdb re-called the multiplex PCR reads with MiXCR. The profile shows approximately 570,000 distinct CDR3 sequences, around 20% of them singletons. The gene calls are TRBV6-1 and TRBJ2-3; possible D gene TRBD1, 5 bases. The sample comprised blood. The TCR originated in a man aged 40-49 years with Graves' ophthalmopathy. DNA of the CDR3: TGTGCCAGCAGTGGACAGTTGGATACGCAGTATTTT. This translates into CASSGQLDTQYF.